This TCR beta chain was recorded in a study of breast tumors, draining lymph nodes, adjacent tissues. This clonotype was picked up one time. TCRdb itself ran the multiplex PCR reads through MiXCR, one entry per CDR3 protein. The sample comprises 20,000 or so distinct CDR3 sequences, 64% of which are singletons, and 15% to 20% rests with the top ten. The CDR3 sequence is 10 residues long. Germline V CDR1 and CDR2: SQVTM, ANQGSEA. V lost 8 bases, J lost 13 bases, and 8 bases stayed unmatched. Sequencing input: tumor-adjacent breast tissue. The rearrangement uses TRBV29-1 and TRBJ2-1; 7 bases map to TRBD2. This TCR came from a female donor with breast cancer. Some clones in this sample may be carry-over from other donors' samples. The CDR3 sequence: CSLVGREQFF. The CDR3 nucleotides read TGCAGCTTGGTTGGGAGGGAACAGTTCTTC.